A selection of T cell receptor beta chains follows, all from one sample in a study of blood T cell repertoires in COVID-19. Produced via immunoSEQ multiplex PCR; TCRdb's table is partial and in-frame only. The data show tens of thousands of clones, about 91% seen once. The sequenced sample consisted of peripheral blood. The receptors were sampled from a man in his 60s with acute or convalescent COVID-19. Both conserved end residues are part of each CDR3. The order of the fields is J gene, clone size, D gene, V gene, CDR3 DNA, CDR3 protein. A D gene is named only where the DNA matches it firmly. For some rows the clone size is stated as once, few or many, or as a class when expanded; others skip it.

j_gene: TRBJ2-3; abundance: once; d_gene: TRBD2; v_gene: TRBV6-5; CDR3nt: TGTGCCAGCAGGCTAGCGGCCTACACAGATACGCAGTATTTT; CDR3aa: CASRLAAYTDTQYF
j_gene: TRBJ2-5; abundance: once; d_gene: TRBD2; v_gene: TRBV4-2; CDR3nt: TGTGCCAGCAGCCAAGAACGGGTACTAGCGGGAGGCCCCCAGGAGACCCAGTACTTC; CDR3aa: CASSQERVLAGGPQETQYF
j_gene: TRBJ1-5; abundance: .; d_gene: TRBD1; v_gene: TRBV2; CDR3nt: TGTGCCAGCAGTAGGGGACAGGGAGGAAATCAGCCCCAGCATTTT; CDR3aa: CASSRGQGGNQPQHF
j_gene: TRBJ1-1; abundance: .; d_gene: .; v_gene: TRBV27; CDR3nt: TGTGCCAGCAGTTTGTCCACAGGGAGCAGTACTGAAGCTTTCTTT; CDR3aa: CASSLSTGSSTEAFF
j_gene: TRBJ2-3; abundance: .; d_gene: .; v_gene: TRBV7-3; CDR3nt: TGTGCCAGCAGCGCCGGGACATCCAGGACAGATACGCAGTATTTT; CDR3aa: CASSAGTSRTDTQYF
j_gene: TRBJ1-2; abundance: .; d_gene: TRBD1; v_gene: TRBV2; CDR3nt: TGTGCCAGCAGTGTATTGGACAGGGGACGCGATGGCTACACCTTC; CDR3aa: CASSVLDRGRDGYTF
j_gene: TRBJ2-7; abundance: once; d_gene: TRBD2; v_gene: TRBV5-6; CDR3nt: TGTGCCAGCAGACGCCCCGGGACTAGCTCAAGCGAGCAGTACTTC; CDR3aa: CASRRPGTSSSEQYF
j_gene: TRBJ2-7; abundance: .; d_gene: TRBD1; v_gene: TRBV2; CDR3nt: TGTGCCAGCAGCCCCGACAGGGGTTACTACGAGCAGTACTTC; CDR3aa: CASSPDRGYYEQYF
j_gene: TRBJ2-7; abundance: few; d_gene: TRBD1; v_gene: TRBV25-1; CDR3nt: TGTGCCAGCAGTGAAAGGACAGGCCGAATTAAGGACTACGAGCAGTACTTC; CDR3aa: CASSERTGRIKDYEQYF
j_gene: TRBJ1-5; abundance: .; d_gene: .; v_gene: TRBV18; CDR3nt: TGTGCCAGCTCATCAGGAAATAGCAATCAGCCCCAGCATTTT; CDR3aa: CASSSGNSNQPQHF
j_gene: TRBJ2-2; abundance: .; d_gene: TRBD2; v_gene: TRBV3-1/TRBV3-2; CDR3nt: TGTGCCAGCAGTCCGGGACTAGCGAGAGTCCGGGAGCTGTTTTTT; CDR3aa: CASSPGLARVRELFF
j_gene: TRBJ2-1; abundance: .; d_gene: TRBD1; v_gene: TRBV7-9; CDR3nt: TGTGCCAGCAGTATCCGGGCGGGACAGGCCTACAATGAGCAGTTCTTC; CDR3aa: CASSIRAGQAYNEQFF
j_gene: TRBJ1-5; abundance: .; d_gene: TRBD1; v_gene: TRBV2; CDR3nt: TGTGCCAGCAGGGTAGGGACAGACTCCAATCAGCCCCAGCATTTT; CDR3aa: CASRVGTDSNQPQHF
j_gene: TRBJ1-5; abundance: .; d_gene: .; v_gene: TRBV20-1; CDR3nt: TGCAGTACAAGCGCAGATCAGCCCCAGCATTTT; CDR3aa: CSTSADQPQHF
j_gene: TRBJ2-1; abundance: .; d_gene: .; v_gene: TRBV5-4; CDR3nt: TGTGCCAGCAGCTTGTTGTCCGGGGTAAGCTCCTACAATGAGCAGTTCTTC; CDR3aa: CASSLLSGVSSYNEQFF
j_gene: TRBJ2-5; abundance: .; d_gene: TRBD1; v_gene: TRBV30; CDR3nt: TGTGCCTGGAGTGCCCCAGGGGGCGCGGGGGAGACCCAGTACTTC; CDR3aa: CAWSAPGGAGETQYF
j_gene: TRBJ2-7; abundance: .; d_gene: TRBD1; v_gene: TRBV29-1; CDR3nt: TGCAGCGTCTTTTGGACAGGCTGGACTTTACAGGGGCCCTACGAGCAGTACTTC; CDR3aa: CSVFWTGWTLQGPYEQYF
j_gene: TRBJ1-6; abundance: .; d_gene: TRBD1; v_gene: TRBV7-6; CDR3nt: TGTGCCAGCAGCTTAGCGAGACAGGGACAGGGGCTATCACCCCTCCACTTT; CDR3aa: CASSLARQGQGLSPLHF
j_gene: TRBJ2-5; abundance: .; d_gene: .; v_gene: TRBV11-3; CDR3nt: TGTGCCAGCAGCTTAGGTCAGGGAATGTCGGAGACCCAGTACTTC; CDR3aa: CASSLGQGMSETQYF
j_gene: TRBJ2-1; abundance: .; d_gene: .; v_gene: TRBV21-1; CDR3nt: TGTGCCAGCAGCCGGACTAGCGGGAGGAGCTCCTACAATGAGCAGTTCTTC; CDR3aa: CASSRTSGRSSYNEQFF
j_gene: TRBJ2-4; abundance: .; d_gene: TRBD1; v_gene: TRBV19; CDR3nt: TGTGCCAGTAGTATCGGGACAGGGCGTAACATTCAGTACTTC; CDR3aa: CASSIGTGRNIQYF
j_gene: TRBJ2-7; abundance: .; d_gene: TRBD1; v_gene: TRBV4-1; CDR3nt: TGCGCCAGCAGCCAAAAACGACAGGGGCCGTACTACGAGCAGTACTTC; CDR3aa: CASSQKRQGPYYEQYF
j_gene: TRBJ2-1; abundance: .; d_gene: TRBD1; v_gene: TRBV11-3; CDR3nt: TGTGCCAGCAGACGACAGGGACACTACAATGAGCAGTTCTTC; CDR3aa: CASRRQGHYNEQFF
j_gene: TRBJ1-2; abundance: .; d_gene: TRBD1; v_gene: TRBV4-1; CDR3nt: TGCGCCAGCAGCCAAGGACAGGGAAGGGGCTATGGCTACACCTTC; CDR3aa: CASSQGQGRGYGYTF
j_gene: TRBJ2-3; abundance: .; d_gene: TRBD2; v_gene: TRBV3-1/TRBV3-2; CDR3nt: TGTGCCAGCAGCCAGGTCGGGACTATTGCTAGCACAGATACGCAGTATTTT; CDR3aa: CASSQVGTIASTDTQYF
j_gene: TRBJ1-2; abundance: .; d_gene: .; v_gene: TRBV19; CDR3nt: TGTGCCAGTAGTATGTTTTCAGGGGCAGTCAACTATGGCTACACCTTC; CDR3aa: CASSMFSGAVNYGYTF
j_gene: TRBJ2-3; abundance: .; d_gene: TRBD2; v_gene: TRBV4-2; CDR3nt: TGTGCCAGCAGCCAAGGTGCGGGAGACACAGATACGCAGTATTTT; CDR3aa: CASSQGAGDTDTQYF
j_gene: TRBJ2-5; abundance: .; d_gene: .; v_gene: TRBV5-4; CDR3nt: TGTGCCAGCAGCTTGGGGGCGGGATTCCAAGAGACCCAGTACTTC; CDR3aa: CASSLGAGFQETQYF
j_gene: TRBJ1-4; abundance: once; d_gene: .; v_gene: TRBV30; CDR3nt: TGTGCCTGGAGTGGAGGGCGCGGCGGTTCAACTAATGAAAAACTGTTTTTT; CDR3aa: CAWSGGRGGSTNEKLFF
j_gene: TRBJ1-1; abundance: .; d_gene: .; v_gene: TRBV9; CDR3nt: TGTGCCAGCAGCGTAGCTTGGGCGGGCACTGAAGCTTTCTTT; CDR3aa: CASSVAWAGTEAFF
j_gene: TRBJ2-3; abundance: .; d_gene: .; v_gene: TRBV28; CDR3nt: TGTGCCAGCAGGGGCAGGATCAGCACAGATACGCAGTATTTT; CDR3aa: CASRGRISTDTQYF
j_gene: TRBJ2-7; abundance: .; d_gene: TRBD2; v_gene: TRBV19; CDR3nt: TGTGCCAGTAGTATAATGACTAGCGGCTACGAGCAGTACTTC; CDR3aa: CASSIMTSGYEQYF
j_gene: TRBJ2-5; abundance: .; d_gene: .; v_gene: TRBV4-2; CDR3nt: TGTGCCAGCAGCCAAGATAGGGGGACCCAGTACTTC; CDR3aa: CASSQDRGTQYF
j_gene: TRBJ1-2; abundance: few; d_gene: TRBD1; v_gene: TRBV6-2/TRBV6-3; CDR3nt: TGTGCCAGCAGTTACTCGAGCTCCGGGACAGGGGGTTCTGGCTACACCTTC; CDR3aa: CASSYSSSGTGGSGYTF
j_gene: TRBJ1-1; abundance: .; d_gene: .; v_gene: TRBV18; CDR3nt: TGTGCCAGCTCGCGGGTCCAGCAGAACACTGAAGCTTTCTTT; CDR3aa: CASSRVQQNTEAFF